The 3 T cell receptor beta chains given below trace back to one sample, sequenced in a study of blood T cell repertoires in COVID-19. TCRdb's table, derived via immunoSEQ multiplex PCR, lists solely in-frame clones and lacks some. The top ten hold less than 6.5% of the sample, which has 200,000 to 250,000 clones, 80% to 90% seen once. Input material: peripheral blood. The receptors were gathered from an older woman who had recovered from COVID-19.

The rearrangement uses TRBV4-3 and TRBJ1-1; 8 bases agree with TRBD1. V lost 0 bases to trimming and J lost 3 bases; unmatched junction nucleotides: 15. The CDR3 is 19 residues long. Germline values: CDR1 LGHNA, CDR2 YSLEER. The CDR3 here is CASSQDGVRLQGAHTEAFF. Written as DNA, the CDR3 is TGCGCCAGCAGCCAAGATGGCGTCAGACTCCAGGGGGCGCACACTGAAGCTTTCTTT.

CDR3 sequence (DNA): TGTGCCAGCAGAAGGCCGATCGGACAGGGGGACACAGATACGCAGTATTTT. It codes for CASRRPIGQGDTDTQYF. This chain joins TRBV27 and TRBJ2-3; TRBD1 matches at 10 bases. Germline assignment: CDR1 MNHEY and CDR2 SMNVEV (reference sequence). V was pared by 6 bases and J by 2 bases, with 11 bases of the junction left unmatched. This CDR3 contains 17 residues.

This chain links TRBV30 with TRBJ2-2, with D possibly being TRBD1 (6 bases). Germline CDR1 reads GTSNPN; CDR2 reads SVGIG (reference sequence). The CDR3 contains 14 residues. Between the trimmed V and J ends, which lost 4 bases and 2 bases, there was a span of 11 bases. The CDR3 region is CAWNRDGNTGELFF. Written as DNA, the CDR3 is TGTGCCTGGAACAGGGACGGAAACACCGGGGAGCTGTTTTTT.